This is a list of T cell receptor beta chains from one sample in a study of control samples from healthy donors and cancer patients. Measured with immunoSEQ multiplex PCR; TCRdb has only the in-frame clones, and not every one. The table lists about 410,000 clones, 75% to 95% of them singletons. Input material: PBMCs. The receptors derive from a man in his forties with head and neck cancer. CDR3s include the opening cysteine and the closing phenylalanine or tryptophan. A D gene is named only where the DNA matches it firmly. Clone size, where shown, is once, few, many, or a class for clones that have expanded.

v_call: TRBV30
d_call: TRBD1
j_call: TRBJ2-2
clone_size: NA
cdr3_nt: TGTGCCTGGAGTGTAGGTGTTAGGGGGCACAACACCGGGGAGCTGTTTTTT
cdr3_aa: CAWSVGVRGHNTGELFF

v_call: TRBV6-5
d_call: TRBD1
j_call: TRBJ2-7
clone_size: NA
cdr3_nt: TGTGCCAGCATCGACAGGGGGCACTACGAGCAGTACTTC
cdr3_aa: CASIDRGHYEQYF

v_call: TRBV7-2
d_call: NA
j_call: TRBJ2-5
clone_size: NA
cdr3_nt: TGTGCCAGCAGCTTTGTCAGGGTTAAGGAGACCCAGTACTTC
cdr3_aa: CASSFVRVKETQYF

v_call: TRBV7-9
d_call: NA
j_call: TRBJ1-4
clone_size: NA
cdr3_nt: TGTGCCAGCAACAAACAAGGGACGGACGTCGAAAAACTGTTTTTT
cdr3_aa: CASNKQGTDVEKLFF

v_call: TRBV30
d_call: NA
j_call: TRBJ2-1
clone_size: NA
cdr3_nt: TGTGCCTGGACCCGCGGGACGAGAGATGAGCAGTTCTTC
cdr3_aa: CAWTRGTRDEQFF

v_call: TRBV11-3
d_call: TRBD2
j_call: TRBJ2-1
clone_size: NA
cdr3_nt: TGTGCCAGCAGCTTAGAAGGCGGGGGGAATTACAATGAGCAGTTCTTC
cdr3_aa: CASSLEGGGNYNEQFF

v_call: TRBV15
d_call: TRBD1
j_call: TRBJ1-6
clone_size: NA
cdr3_nt: TGTGCCACCAGCACCCGGGACAGCAATTCACCCCTCCACTTT
cdr3_aa: CATSTRDSNSPLHF

v_call: TRBV19
d_call: NA
j_call: TRBJ2-7
clone_size: NA
cdr3_nt: TGTGCCAGTAGTAGTCGCAGATCCTACGAGCAGTACTTC
cdr3_aa: CASSSRRSYEQYF

v_call: TRBV2
d_call: NA
j_call: TRBJ2-7
clone_size: NA
cdr3_nt: TGTGCCAGCAGGAACAGCGGATTTACCTACGAGCAGTACTTC
cdr3_aa: CASRNSGFTYEQYF

v_call: TRBV3-1/TRBV3-2
d_call: TRBD1
j_call: TRBJ2-1
clone_size: NA
cdr3_nt: TGTGCCAGCAGCCCCGGGACAGGCTATAACAATGAGCAGTTCTTC
cdr3_aa: CASSPGTGYNNEQFF

v_call: TRBV30
d_call: TRBD1
j_call: TRBJ2-6
clone_size: NA
cdr3_nt: TGTGCCTGGGGACAGGGCACGGTCTCTGGGGCCAACGTCCTGACTTTC
cdr3_aa: CAWGQGTVSGANVLTF

v_call: TRBV4-3
d_call: NA
j_call: TRBJ1-5
clone_size: NA
cdr3_nt: TGCGCCAGCAGCCAAGACAGGACGGGCCAGCCCCAGCATTTT
cdr3_aa: CASSQDRTGQPQHF

v_call: TRBV5-1
d_call: TRBD1
j_call: TRBJ1-4
clone_size: NA
cdr3_nt: TGCGCCAGCAGCCCCGACAGGGGGGAACAGGAGGAACTGTTTTTT
cdr3_aa: CASSPDRGEQEELFF

v_call: TRBV28
d_call: NA
j_call: TRBJ2-7
clone_size: NA
cdr3_nt: TGTGCCAGCAGTTCCAGTCGACAGGTCTACGAGCAGTACTTC
cdr3_aa: CASSSSRQVYEQYF

v_call: TRBV3-1/TRBV3-2
d_call: NA
j_call: TRBJ1-1
clone_size: NA
cdr3_nt: TGTGCCAGCAGCCAACTCCTCGGGGGCTACATAGGGGCGAGGACTTTCTTT
cdr3_aa: CASSQLLGGYIGARTFF

v_call: TRBV5-8
d_call: NA
j_call: TRBJ2-3
clone_size: NA
cdr3_nt: TGTGCCAGCAGCTTGTATCTGGCAGGGGTCACAGATACGCAGTATTTT
cdr3_aa: CASSLYLAGVTDTQYF

v_call: TRBV5-1
d_call: NA
j_call: TRBJ1-1
clone_size: NA
cdr3_nt: TGCGCCAGCAGCGAACGGCCCGGGACGGCGAACACTGAAGCTTTCTTT
cdr3_aa: CASSERPGTANTEAFF

v_call: TRBV6-5
d_call: NA
j_call: TRBJ2-7
clone_size: NA
cdr3_nt: TGTGCCAGCAAGGCTCTGGAATACTACGAGCAGTACTTC
cdr3_aa: CASKALEYYEQYF

v_call: TRBV2
d_call: NA
j_call: TRBJ1-5
clone_size: NA
cdr3_nt: TGTGCCAGCAGTGAGGGGGGGCCCCAGCATTTT
cdr3_aa: CASSEGGPQHF

v_call: TRBV27
d_call: NA
j_call: TRBJ1-2
clone_size: NA
cdr3_nt: TGTGCCAGCAGTTTATCTAACAGCCGAGTGTATGGCTACACCTTC
cdr3_aa: CASSLSNSRVYGYTF

v_call: TRBV29-1
d_call: TRBD1
j_call: TRBJ1-2
clone_size: NA
cdr3_nt: TGCAGCGTGGGGACAGGGGACGACTATGGCTACACCTTC
cdr3_aa: CSVGTGDDYGYTF

v_call: TRBV9
d_call: NA
j_call: TRBJ2-3
clone_size: NA
cdr3_nt: TGTGCCAGCACCCCCGGGGGAGGAGATACGCAGTATTTT
cdr3_aa: CASTPGGGDTQYF

v_call: TRBV4-3
d_call: NA
j_call: TRBJ1-4
clone_size: NA
cdr3_nt: TGCGCCAGCAGCCAAGATCGGGCAGGGGATGAAAAACTGTTTTTT
cdr3_aa: CASSQDRAGDEKLFF

v_call: TRBV10-3
d_call: TRBD1
j_call: TRBJ1-1
clone_size: once
cdr3_nt: TGTGCCATCAGTGGGACAGGGTCAGGGACTGAAGCTTTCTTT
cdr3_aa: CAISGTGSGTEAFF

v_call: TRBV9
d_call: NA
j_call: TRBJ1-6
clone_size: once
cdr3_nt: TGTGCCAGCAGCGTAGTTGATAGCTCCTATAATTCACCCCTCCACTTT
cdr3_aa: CASSVVDSSYNSPLHF

v_call: TRBV4-2
d_call: NA
j_call: TRBJ2-1
clone_size: once
cdr3_nt: TGTGCCAGCAGCCAAGATCGGAGCTCCTACAATGAGCAGTTCTTC
cdr3_aa: CASSQDRSSYNEQFF

v_call: TRBV12-3/TRBV12-4
d_call: NA
j_call: TRBJ1-2
clone_size: NA
cdr3_nt: TGTGCCAGCAGTTTCTTATTTTATGGCTACACCTTC
cdr3_aa: CASSFLFYGYTF

v_call: TRBV5-4
d_call: NA
j_call: TRBJ2-7
clone_size: NA
cdr3_nt: TGTGCCAGCAGCCCCACCGTCCCGGCGGCTTACGAGCAGTACTTC
cdr3_aa: CASSPTVPAAYEQYF

v_call: TRBV5-6
d_call: NA
j_call: TRBJ1-1
clone_size: NA
cdr3_nt: TGTGCCAGCAGCTTATCTTGGACTGAAGCTTTCTTT
cdr3_aa: CASSLSWTEAFF

v_call: TRBV15
d_call: NA
j_call: TRBJ2-3
clone_size: NA
cdr3_nt: TGTGCCACCAGCATAGTAAGGGATTCAGATACGCAGTATTTT
cdr3_aa: CATSIVRDSDTQYF

v_call: TRBV4-2
d_call: NA
j_call: TRBJ1-4
clone_size: NA
cdr3_nt: TGTGCCAGCAGCCACCCCTCTAGGCCTCCTCGGGATAAACTGTTTTTT
cdr3_aa: CASSHPSRPPRDKLFF

v_call: TRBV18
d_call: NA
j_call: TRBJ1-4
clone_size: once
cdr3_nt: TGTGCCAGCTCCGTTGGACGGCCACCTGAAAAACTGTTTTTT
cdr3_aa: CASSVGRPPEKLFF

v_call: TRBV27
d_call: TRBD1
j_call: TRBJ2-7
clone_size: NA
cdr3_nt: TGTGCCAGCAGTAGAGACGCCGGGACAGGGGGAGGCGAGCAGTACTTC
cdr3_aa: CASSRDAGTGGGEQYF

v_call: TRBV7-9
d_call: TRBD1
j_call: TRBJ2-7
clone_size: NA
cdr3_nt: TGTGCCAGCAGCTTGACAGGGGACCTCGAGCAGTACTTC
cdr3_aa: CASSLTGDLEQYF

v_call: TRBV6-5
d_call: NA
j_call: TRBJ2-7
clone_size: NA
cdr3_nt: TGTGCCAGCAGTTCCCCGGGGGCCCCCGGCTACGAGCAGTACTTC
cdr3_aa: CASSSPGAPGYEQYF

v_call: TRBV27
d_call: NA
j_call: TRBJ2-7
clone_size: NA
cdr3_nt: TGTGCCAGCAGTTTAGGTAGGGGGTACGAGCAGTACTTC
cdr3_aa: CASSLGRGYEQYF

v_call: TRBV2
d_call: NA
j_call: TRBJ1-1
clone_size: NA
cdr3_nt: TGTGCCAGCATAAACACTGAAGCTTTCTTT
cdr3_aa: CASINTEAFF

v_call: TRBV27
d_call: NA
j_call: TRBJ1-6
clone_size: few
cdr3_nt: TGTGCCAGCAGTAGCTATAATTCACCCCTCCACTTT
cdr3_aa: CASSSYNSPLHF

v_call: TRBV2
d_call: TRBD1
j_call: TRBJ2-7
clone_size: NA
cdr3_nt: TGTGCCACCCTCGACAGGGTGAGTGGCGAGCAGTACTTC
cdr3_aa: CATLDRVSGEQYF

v_call: TRBV7-2
d_call: NA
j_call: TRBJ2-7
clone_size: NA
cdr3_nt: TGTGCCAGCAGCTTATCTCGGGACGCGACCTACGAGCAGTACTTC
cdr3_aa: CASSLSRDATYEQYF

v_call: TRBV6-5
d_call: NA
j_call: TRBJ1-5
clone_size: NA
cdr3_nt: TGTGCCAGCAGCTTTTCGGTAAGCAATCAGCCCCAGCATTTT
cdr3_aa: CASSFSVSNQPQHF

v_call: TRBV19
d_call: NA
j_call: TRBJ1-2
clone_size: NA
cdr3_nt: TGTGCCAGTATTGGGGCCGCAGACTATGGCTACACCTTC
cdr3_aa: CASIGAADYGYTF

v_call: TRBV5-1
d_call: TRBD1
j_call: TRBJ2-5
clone_size: NA
cdr3_nt: TGCGCCAGCAGCCCAACAGGGGTGGAGACCCAGTACTTC
cdr3_aa: CASSPTGVETQYF

v_call: TRBV18
d_call: TRBD1
j_call: TRBJ2-2
clone_size: NA
cdr3_nt: TGTGCCAGCTCATCATCGACAGGGGAGTCCGGGGAGCTGTTTTTT
cdr3_aa: CASSSSTGESGELFF

v_call: TRBV5-3
d_call: NA
j_call: TRBJ1-1
clone_size: NA
cdr3_nt: TGTGCCAGAAGCTGGAGGTGGACGAACACTGAAGCTTTCTTT
cdr3_aa: CARSWRWTNTEAFF

v_call: TRBV29-1
d_call: TRBD2
j_call: TRBJ2-7
clone_size: NA
cdr3_nt: TGCAGCGTTGAGAAGGTTAGCGGGAAATCCTACGAGCAGTACTTC
cdr3_aa: CSVEKVSGKSYEQYF

v_call: TRBV7-9
d_call: TRBD1
j_call: TRBJ1-1
clone_size: NA
cdr3_nt: TGTGCCAGCAGTCGGACAGGGGCCAGGAATGAAGCTTTCTTT
cdr3_aa: CASSRTGARNEAFF

v_call: TRBV7-6
d_call: TRBD2
j_call: TRBJ2-1
clone_size: NA
cdr3_nt: TGTGCCAGCAGCCCGGGACTAGTAAATGAGCAGTTCTTC
cdr3_aa: CASSPGLVNEQFF

v_call: TRBV2
d_call: NA
j_call: TRBJ1-4
clone_size: once
cdr3_nt: TGTGCCAGCAGTCCTCCCAGGGGAGGTGGGCAAAAACTGTTTTTT
cdr3_aa: CASSPPRGGGQKLFF

v_call: TRBV5-4
d_call: NA
j_call: TRBJ2-2
clone_size: NA
cdr3_nt: TGTGCCAGCAGCCCGCGGCGGGGGCCAACGAACACCGGGGAGCTGTTTTTT
cdr3_aa: CASSPRRGPTNTGELFF

v_call: TRBV6-5
d_call: NA
j_call: TRBJ1-5
clone_size: NA
cdr3_nt: TGTGCCAGCAGTTCCAGACAGCCCTATAGCAATCAGCCCCAGCATTTT
cdr3_aa: CASSSRQPYSNQPQHF

v_call: TRBV21-1
d_call: NA
j_call: TRBJ2-2
clone_size: NA
cdr3_nt: TGTGCCAGCAGCAACCTACTAGCCGGTTTAACCGGGGAGCTGTTTTTT
cdr3_aa: CASSNLLAGLTGELFF

v_call: TRBV30
d_call: NA
j_call: TRBJ2-5
clone_size: NA
cdr3_nt: TGTGCCTGGAGTAAGGGTTCGGGGTTCCAAGAGACCCAGTACTTC
cdr3_aa: CAWSKGSGFQETQYF

v_call: TRBV5-4
d_call: TRBD1
j_call: TRBJ2-1
clone_size: NA
cdr3_nt: TGTGCCAGCAGCGCTCTCGACAGGGTCAATGAGCAGTTCTTC
cdr3_aa: CASSALDRVNEQFF

v_call: TRBV28
d_call: TRBD1
j_call: TRBJ2-7
clone_size: NA
cdr3_nt: TGTGCCAGCAGTCAGGGGTATTCCACAGGGGGTTCCTACGAGCAGTACTTC
cdr3_aa: CASSQGYSTGGSYEQYF

v_call: TRBV28
d_call: NA
j_call: TRBJ1-5
clone_size: NA
cdr3_nt: TGTGCCTCGGTAGTGGGGCCATATAGCAATCAGCCCCAGCATTTT
cdr3_aa: CASVVGPYSNQPQHF

v_call: TRBV7-2
d_call: NA
j_call: TRBJ1-6
clone_size: once
cdr3_nt: TGTGCCAGCAGCTGGGGAGCTAATTCACCCCTCCACTTT
cdr3_aa: CASSWGANSPLHF